The 2 T cell receptor beta chains below come from one sample, sequenced in a study of a mutant IDH1 vaccine in newly diagnosed glioma. Sample time point: week 11, during vaccination. Vaccination comprised doses that each held 300 ug of mutant IDH1 20-mer peptide, plus topical imiquimod. No antigen has been assigned to these receptors. Clones were read by immunoSEQ multiplex PCR, and TCRdb kept only the in-frame ones, dropping some. Of under 150,000 clones listed, roughly nine tenths were seen once; the top ten hold roughly 0.57%. Specimen: PBMCs, collected from a glioma patient whose treatment included an IDH1 peptide vaccine. These receptors were obtained from a woman aged 45-65 years with glioma.

This sequence joins TRBV10-2 and TRBJ2-7, with D unclear. This CDR3 is 13 amino acids long. Germline assignment: CDR1 WSHSY and CDR2 SAAADI. The ends were cut back, 2 bases at V and 4 bases at J, with 9 bases in the middle. The CDR3 loop is CASSERWVYEQYF. The CDR3 coding sequence is TGCGCCAGCAGTGAGCGGTGGGTTTACGAGCAGTACTTC.

This sequence joins TRBV10-2 and TRBJ2-7; D uncertain. Germline assignment: CDR1 WSHSY and CDR2 SAAADI. This CDR3 contains 11 residues. The germline V and J ends were trimmed by 3 bases and 5 bases, with 5 bases remaining between them. In DNA, the CDR3 is TGCGCCAGCAGTGATAGGAACGAGCAGTACTTC. It codes for CASSDRNEQYF.